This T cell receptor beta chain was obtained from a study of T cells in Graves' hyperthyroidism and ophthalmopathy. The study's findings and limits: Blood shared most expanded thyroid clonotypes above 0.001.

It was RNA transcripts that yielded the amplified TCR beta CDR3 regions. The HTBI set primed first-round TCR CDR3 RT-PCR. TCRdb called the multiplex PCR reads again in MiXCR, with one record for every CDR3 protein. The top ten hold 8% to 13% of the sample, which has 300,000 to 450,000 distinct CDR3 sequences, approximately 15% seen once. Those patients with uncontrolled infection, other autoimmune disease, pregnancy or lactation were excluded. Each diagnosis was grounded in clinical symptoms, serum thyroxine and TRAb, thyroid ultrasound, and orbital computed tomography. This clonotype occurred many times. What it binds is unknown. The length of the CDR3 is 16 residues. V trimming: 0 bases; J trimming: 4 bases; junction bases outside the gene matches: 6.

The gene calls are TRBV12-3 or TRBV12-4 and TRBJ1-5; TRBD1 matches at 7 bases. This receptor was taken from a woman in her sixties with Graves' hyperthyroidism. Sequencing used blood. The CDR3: CASSLALGTENQPQHF. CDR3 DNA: TGTGCCAGCAGTTTAGCGCTTGGGACAGAAAATCAGCCCCAGCATTTT.